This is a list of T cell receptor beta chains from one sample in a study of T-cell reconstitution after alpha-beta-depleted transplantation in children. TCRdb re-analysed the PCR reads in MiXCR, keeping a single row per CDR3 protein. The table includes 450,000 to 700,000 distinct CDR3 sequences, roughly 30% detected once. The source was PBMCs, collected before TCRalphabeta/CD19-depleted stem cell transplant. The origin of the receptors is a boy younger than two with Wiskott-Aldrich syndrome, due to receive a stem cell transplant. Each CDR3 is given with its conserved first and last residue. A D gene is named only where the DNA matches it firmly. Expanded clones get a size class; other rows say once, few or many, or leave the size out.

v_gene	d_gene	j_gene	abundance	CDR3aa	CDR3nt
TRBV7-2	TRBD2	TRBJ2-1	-	CASSFGLAGGRGEQFF	TGTGCCAGCAGCTTTGGACTAGCGGGAGGCCGGGGTGAGCAGTTCTTC
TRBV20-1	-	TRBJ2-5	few	CSADPGIPFDQETQYF	TGCAGTGCCGATCCGGGGATCCCTTTTGATCAAGAGACCCAGTACTTC
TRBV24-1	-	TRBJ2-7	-	CATSDRASYEQYF	TGTGCCACCAGTGACAGGGCCTCCTACGAGCAGTACTTC
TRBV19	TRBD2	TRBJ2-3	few	CASSITSGRAAQYF	TGTGCCAGTAGTATAACTAGCGGGAGGGCCGCGCAGTATTTT
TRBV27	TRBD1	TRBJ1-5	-	CASTDRASNQPQHF	TGTGCCAGCACCGACAGGGCCTCCAATCAGCCCCAGCATTTT
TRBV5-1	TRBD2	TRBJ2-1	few	CASSLLRGTYNEQFF	TGCGCCAGCAGCTTGCTGCGGGGGACCTACAATGAGCAGTTCTTC
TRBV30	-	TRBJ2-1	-	CAWTGQSSYNEQFF	TGTGCCTGGACCGGCCAGAGCTCCTACAATGAGCAGTTCTTC
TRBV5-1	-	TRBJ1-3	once	CASTGGASGNTIYF	TGCGCCAGCACTGGGGGGGCCTCTGGAAACACCATATATTTT
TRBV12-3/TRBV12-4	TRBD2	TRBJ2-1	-	CASRASGSFNEQFF	TGTGCCAGCAGAGCTAGCGGGAGTTTCAATGAGCAGTTCTTC
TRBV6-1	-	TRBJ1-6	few	CASTRRVLSPLHF	TGTGCCAGCACGAGAAGGGTACTCTCACCCCTCCACTTT
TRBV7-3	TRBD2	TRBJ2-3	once	CASSLRPGLATDTQYF	TGTGCCAGCAGCTTAAGACCGGGACTAGCTACAGATACGCAGTATTTT
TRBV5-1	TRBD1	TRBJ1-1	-	CASSLGDRLPPREAFF	TGCGCCAGCAGCTTGGGGGACAGGCTACCCCCGCGTGAAGCTTTCTTT
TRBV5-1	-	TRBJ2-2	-	CASSLDKPGELFF	TGCGCCAGCAGCTTGGACAAGCCCGGGGAGCTGTTTTTT
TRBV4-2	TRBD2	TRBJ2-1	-	CASSQDPGTSGRGYNEQFF	TGTGCCAGCAGCCAAGATCCAGGGACTAGCGGGAGGGGTTACAATGAGCAGTTCTTC
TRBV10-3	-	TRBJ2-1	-	CAINTGERSNEQFF	TGTGCCATCAACACGGGAGAGCGAAGCAATGAGCAGTTCTTC
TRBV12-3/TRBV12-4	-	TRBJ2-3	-	CASGGYGDTDTQYF	TGTGCCAGCGGGGGATACGGGGACACAGATACGCAGTATTTT
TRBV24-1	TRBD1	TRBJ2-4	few	CATSDPTGQGMNIQYF	TGTGCCACCAGTGATCCGACGGGACAGGGAATGAACATTCAGTACTTC
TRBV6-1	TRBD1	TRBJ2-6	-	CASRRIQGDGGANVLTF	TGTGCCAGCAGGCGAATCCAGGGGGATGGGGGGGCCAACGTCCTGACTTTC
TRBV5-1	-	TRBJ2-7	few	CASSSGDMRSYEQYF	TGCGCCAGCAGCTCGGGGGACATGCGATCCTACGAGCAGTACTTC
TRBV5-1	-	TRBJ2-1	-	CASSLEVAGGPGGYEQFF	TGCGCCAGCAGCTTGGAGGTGGCCGGAGGGCCCGGGGGTTATGAGCAGTTCTTC
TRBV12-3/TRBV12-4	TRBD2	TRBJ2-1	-	CASSFRDGGRGYEQFF	TGTGCCAGCAGTTTCCGCGATGGCGGGAGAGGGTATGAGCAGTTCTTC
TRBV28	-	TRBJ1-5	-	CASSPLLSPTQHF	TGTGCCAGCAGCCCATTGTTGTCCCCGACCCAGCATTTT
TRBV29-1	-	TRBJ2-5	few	CSVARAPGETQYF	TGCAGCGTTGCCAGGGCCCCCGGGGAGACCCAGTACTTC
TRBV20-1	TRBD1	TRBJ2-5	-	CSASGQGETQYF	TGCAGTGCATCGGGACAGGGGGAGACCCAGTACTTC
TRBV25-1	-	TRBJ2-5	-	CASSEWLRELETQYF	TGTGCCAGCAGTGAATGGTTAAGGGAGCTTGAGACCCAGTACTTC
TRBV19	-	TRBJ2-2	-	CASSSQWRSNTGELFF	TGTGCCAGTAGTAGCCAGTGGCGGTCGAACACCGGGGAGCTGTTTTTT
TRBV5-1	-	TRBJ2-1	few	CASQTAGAYNEQFF	TGCGCCAGCCAAACGGCAGGGGCCTACAATGAGCAGTTCTTC
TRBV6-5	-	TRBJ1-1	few	CATSFDRAPDTEAFF	TGTGCCACCAGTTTTGACCGGGCCCCGGATACTGAAGCTTTCTTT
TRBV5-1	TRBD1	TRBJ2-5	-	CASSGTTGSSQGAQYF	TGCGCCAGCAGCGGGACGACAGGGAGTTCCCAAGGGGCCCAGTACTTC
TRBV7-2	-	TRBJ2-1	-	CASRGEDSYNEQFF	TGTGCCAGCAGAGGGGAGGACTCCTACAATGAGCAGTTCTTC
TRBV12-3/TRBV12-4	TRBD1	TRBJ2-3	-	CASSLQVTGATDTQYF	TGTGCCAGCAGTTTGCAGGTCACAGGGGCCACAGATACGCAGTATTTT
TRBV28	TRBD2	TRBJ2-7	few	CASTSAGGSYEQYF	TGTGCCAGCACCTCCGCGGGGGGGTCGTACGAGCAGTACTTC
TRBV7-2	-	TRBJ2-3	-	CASSLLGGPDTQYF	TGTGCCAGCAGCTTATTGGGGGGACCAGATACGCAGTATTTT
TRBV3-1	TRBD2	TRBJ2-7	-	CASSQDQPSGEYEQYF	TGTGCCAGCAGCCAAGATCAGCCTAGCGGAGAGTACGAGCAGTACTTC
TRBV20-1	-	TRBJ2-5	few	CSASGIGGETQYF	TGCAGTGCTAGCGGGATAGGGGGAGAGACCCAGTACTTC
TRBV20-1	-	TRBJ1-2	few	CSARDVGQGGYGYTF	TGCAGTGCTAGAGATGTCGGGCAGGGAGGCTATGGCTACACCTTC
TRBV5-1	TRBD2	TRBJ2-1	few	CASSLSGLAGADEQFF	TGCGCCAGCAGCCTTTCGGGACTAGCGGGAGCGGATGAGCAGTTCTTC
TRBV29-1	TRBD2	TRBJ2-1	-	CSVAGGRDGTRDYNEQFF	TGCAGCGTTGCGGGCGGCAGGGACGGGACTAGAGACTACAATGAGCAGTTCTTC
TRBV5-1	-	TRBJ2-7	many	CASSLGLAISSYEQYF	TGCGCCAGCAGCTTAGGTCTAGCGATTAGCTCCTACGAGCAGTACTTC
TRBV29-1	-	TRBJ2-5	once	CSARDGQETQYF	TGCAGCGCTCGGGACGGCCAAGAGACCCAGTACTTC
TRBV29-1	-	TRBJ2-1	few	CSVAQVVGNEQFF	TGCAGCGTTGCTCAGGTGGTTGGCAATGAGCAGTTCTTC
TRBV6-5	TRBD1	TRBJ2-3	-	CASSYRGRPDTQYF	TGTGCCAGCAGTTACAGGGGGCGGCCAGATACGCAGTATTTT
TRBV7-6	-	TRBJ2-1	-	CASSESVGRTEQFF	TGTGCCAGCAGCGAATCCGTCGGGCGGACTGAGCAGTTCTTC
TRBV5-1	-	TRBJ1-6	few	CASSLSGNSPLHF	TGCGCCAGCAGCTTAAGCGGGAATTCACCCCTCCACTTT
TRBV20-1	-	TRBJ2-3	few	CSASIVLAHTQYF	TGCAGTGCTAGTATAGTCCTAGCGCATACGCAGTATTTT
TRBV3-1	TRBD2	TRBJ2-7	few	CASSAGTSGSWGYEQYF	TGTGCCAGCAGTGCCGGGACTAGCGGGAGTTGGGGCTACGAGCAGTACTTC
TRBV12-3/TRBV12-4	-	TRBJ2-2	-	CASRSGTPRTGELFF	TGTGCCAGCAGGTCCGGGACTCCGAGGACCGGGGAGCTGTTTTTT
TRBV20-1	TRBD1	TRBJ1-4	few	CSARVVKGGDEKLFF	TGCAGTGCTAGAGTTGTAAAAGGGGGCGATGAAAAACTGTTTTTT
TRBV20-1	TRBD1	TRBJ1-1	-	CSAMAGGRDTEAFF	TGCAGTGCGATGGCAGGGGGACGGGACACTGAAGCTTTCTTT
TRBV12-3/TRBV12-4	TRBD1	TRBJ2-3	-	CASSPDRGRVDTQYF	TGTGCCAGCAGTCCAGACAGGGGGAGAGTAGATACGCAGTATTTT
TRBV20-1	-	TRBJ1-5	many	CSARDGNQPQHF	TGCAGCGCCCGGGACGGCAATCAGCCCCAGCATTTT
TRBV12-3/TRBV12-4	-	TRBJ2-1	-	CASSLEKEQFF	TGTGCCAGCAGTTTAGAGAAGGAGCAGTTCTTC
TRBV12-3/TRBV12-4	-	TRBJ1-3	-	CASSTLGRAGNTIYF	TGTGCCAGCAGCACCCTAGGGAGGGCTGGAAACACCATATATTTT
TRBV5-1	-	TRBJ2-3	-	CASSLNLGRTDTQYF	TGCGCCAGCAGCTTAAACCTGGGACGCACAGATACGCAGTATTTT
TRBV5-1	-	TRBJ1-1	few	CASSLGGRQNTEAFF	TGCGCCAGCAGCTTAGGGGGAAGACAGAACACTGAAGCTTTCTTT
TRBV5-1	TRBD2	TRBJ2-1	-	CASSFSGTYYNEQFF	TGCGCCAGCAGCTTTAGCGGGACCTACTACAATGAGCAGTTCTTC
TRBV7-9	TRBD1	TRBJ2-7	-	CASSTGGGKTYEQYF	TGTGCCAGCAGTACAGGGGGCGGGAAAACCTACGAGCAGTACTTC
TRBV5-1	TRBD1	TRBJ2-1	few	CASSFLQGDNEQFF	TGCGCCAGCAGCTTTTTACAGGGGGACAATGAGCAGTTCTTC
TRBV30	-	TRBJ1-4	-	CAWETGSSTNEKLFF	TGTGCCTGGGAAACAGGGTCATCGACTAATGAAAAACTGTTTTTT